These 20 T cell receptor beta chains share one sample of origin, sequenced in a study of response to subunit inactivated influenza vaccine. From the RT-PCR reads, TCRdb called clonotypes with MiXCR, one entry per CDR3 protein. The repertoire includes 500,000 to 600,000 distinct CDR3 sequences, 10% to 15% of them detected once, and around 9.6% sits in the top ten. The source material was PBMCs from blood, sampled on the day of vaccination. The origin of the receptors is a middle-aged man who received an inactivated influenza vaccine.

This clonotype was picked up a small number of times. The chain has TRBV10-1 and TRBJ2-7; tentative D call: TRBD1 (6 bases). The CDR3 length is 14 residues. Germline CDR1 is WNHNN and CDR2 is SYGVQD (reference sequence). The V end lost 3 bases, the J end lost 2 bases, and 11 bases lay between the germline ends. The CDR3 DNA reads as TGCGCCAGCAGTGATTCGCAGGGGACCTACGAGCAGTACTTC. Translation gives CASSDSQGTYEQYF.

The chain is built from TRBV7-2 and TRBJ2-7, with D perhaps TRBD1 or TRBD2 (5 bases each). The CDR3 has 12 residues. From germline, CDR1 is SGHTA and CDR2 FQGNSA. V was pared by 5 bases and J by 5 bases, with 10 bases between. CDR3 sequence (DNA): TGTGCCAGCAGCCGGGACGTAAACGAGCAGTACTTC. It codes for CASSRDVNEQYF.

The chain joins TRBV15 to TRBJ2-7; a possible D gene is TRBD1 (6 bases). Per germline, CDR1 LNHNV and CDR2 YYDKDF (reference sequence). V shed 1 base and J shed 7 bases, with 14 bases lying between them. The CDR3 spans 14 residues. CDR3 sequence reads: CATSRVTGMREQYF. CDR3 nucleotides: TGTGCCACCAGCAGAGTAACAGGGATGCGAGAGCAGTACTTC.

This clonotype has only a few counts. The chain joins TRBV4-2 to TRBJ2-3; 7 bases are shared with TRBD2. Looked up from germline, CDR1 is LGHNA and CDR2 is YNFKEQ. With V trimmed by 3 bases and J by 0 bases, 3 bases remained unmatched. The CDR3 runs to 15 residues. Written as DNA, the CDR3 is TGTGCCAGCAGCCATGGAGCGGGGAGCACAGATACGCAGTATTTT. Its translation: CASSHGAGSTDTQYF.

The V and J genes are TRBV20-1 and TRBJ2-1; no firm D call. The CDR3 is 11 residues long. Germline V lookup: CDR1 DFQATT, CDR2 SNEGSKA (reference sequence). V lost 6 bases and J lost 8, with 11 bases in between. The CDR3 DNA follows: TGCAGTGCCCGTGCTTCCGATGAGCAGTTCTTC. The encoded protein is CSARASDEQFF.

The gene calls are TRBV4-3 and TRBJ2-3, with 8 positions matching TRBD2. Trimming at V came to 1 base and at J to 2 bases, leaving 5 bases not matched to a gene. The CDR3 length is 16 residues. Germline V CDR1 and CDR2: LGHNA, YSLEER. CDR3 DNA sequence: TGCGCCAGCAGCCAAGCTGGCGGGAGGCACACAGATACGCAGTATTTT. Amino acids: CASSQAGGRHTDTQYF.

This clonotype showed up many times. V and J are TRBV5-1 and TRBJ2-7, with no clear D. Trimming took off 0 bases at V and 5 bases at J, with 9 bases between the two ends. The CDR3 is 13 amino acids. CDR1 and CDR2 from the germline V gene are SGHRS and YFSETQ. The CDR3 DNA reads as TGCGCCAGCAGCTTGGCCGTTAGCCACGAGCAGTACTTC. It encodes CASSLAVSHEQYF.

The sample holds many counts of this clonotype. The chain employs TRBV25-1 and TRBJ1-2; D unclear. The V end lost 5 bases, the J end lost 8 bases, and 12 bases lay between the germline ends. CDR3 length equals 12 residues. CDR1 MGHDK and CDR2 SYGVNS come from the germline V gene. CDR3 coding DNA: TGTGCCAGCAGTTCCTCCACTAGGGGCTACACCTTC. It yields the protein CASSSSTRGYTF.

V gene TRBV9 combines with J gene TRBJ2-5, with TRBD2 as a possible D gene (5 bases). Trimming stripped 2 bases from V and 1 base from J, with 6 bases between. The CDR3 is 13 residues long. CDR1 SGDLS and CDR2 YYNGEE come from the germline V gene. The CDR3 region has the DNA TGTGCCAGCAGCGTCGGGGTCCAAGAGACCCAGTACTTC. This encodes CASSVGVQETQYF.

About this clonotype: A much larger clone is a single base away; this may be a read error. CDR3 in amino acids: CASSPLMSSGYNEQFF. The CDR3 DNA reads as TGTGCCAGCAGTCCCCTCATGTCTAGCGGGTATAATGAGCAGTTCTTC. The V call is TRBV12-3 or TRBV12-4, the J call TRBJ2-1; 8 nucleotides agree with TRBD2. The CDR3 loop spans 16 amino acids. V gave up 5 bases and J gave up 7 bases; unmatched junction bases: 13.

V is TRBV9 and J is TRBJ2-2; 7 bases match TRBD2. The germline V gene encodes CDR1 SGDLS and CDR2 YYNGEE. V lost 5 bases, J lost 6 bases, and 7 bases stayed unmatched. CDR3 length: 14 residues. CDR3 loop: CASREGLEAGELFF. Here the CDR3 DNA reads TGTGCCAGCAGAGAAGGACTAGAGGCCGGGGAGCTGTTTTTT.

Remarks on this clonotype: The junction departs from germline at one end; a sequencing error may be responsible. The V and J genes are TRBV11-2 and TRBJ2-3; 14 bases map to TRBD2. Germline V gene lookup returns CDR1 SGHAT and CDR2 FQNNGV. This CDR3 region has 19 residues. CDR3 region: CASSPGLAGGSSSIDTQYF. The DNA for the CDR3 is TGTGCCAGCAGCCCCGGACTAGCGGGGGGCTCATCTAGCATAGATACGCAGTATTTT. The full variable domain, in which reference TRBV11-2 and TRBJ2-3 provide the parts outside the CDR3, is EAGVAQSPRYKIIEKRQSVAFWCNPISGHATLYWYQQILGQGPKLLIQFQNNGVVDDSQLPKDRFSAERLKGVDSTLKIQPAKLEDSAVYLCASSPGLAGGSSSIDTQYFGPGTRLTVL.

As concerns this clonotype: A read error may explain this, as a much larger clone is one base away. V and J are TRBV6-5 and TRBJ1-2, with D possibly being TRBD1 (5 bases). Looked up from germline, CDR1 is MNHEY and CDR2 is SVGAGI. V was trimmed by 2 bases and J by 3 bases, leaving 13 bases between them. The CDR3 totals 15 residues. The CDR3 DNA follows: TGTGCCAGCAGTTACCGCGCAGGGAAAGACTATGGCTACACCTTC. This gives the protein CASSYRAGKDYGYTF.

This clonotype was picked up a small number of times. This chain links TRBV6-5 with TRBJ2-5; 8 positions match TRBD2. There are 15 residues in the CDR3. CDR1 and CDR2 (germline): MNHEY, SVGAGI. The J segment lost 4 bases and the V segment lost 2 bases, leaving 6 bases of the junction unmatched. DNA for the CDR3: TGTGCCAGCAGTTACCCGGGGGGGGGAAGAGAGACCCAGTACTTC. This translates into CASSYPGGGRETQYF.

The chain is built from TRBV10-3 and TRBJ2-2; 11 nucleotides agree with TRBD1. After removal of 6 bases from V and 3 bases from J, the junction contained 3 bases not matched to a gene. The germline CDR1 and CDR2 sequences are ENHRY and SYGVKD. This CDR3 spans 15 amino acids. DNA of the CDR3: TGTGCCATCAGGCCGGGACAGGGGGACACCGGGGAGCTGTTTTTT. Translated, it gives CAIRPGQGDTGELFF.

This clonotype was counted between two and nine times. This rearrangement joins TRBV11-1 to TRBJ2-7; possible D gene TRBD2, 5 bases. Germline V lookup: CDR1 SGHAT, CDR2 FQDESV (reference sequence). The length of the CDR3 is 15 residues. V was cut by 5 bases and J by 0 bases, with 14 bases left in between. The chain's CDR3 is CASSLGGGYSYEQYF. In DNA form, the CDR3 reads TGTGCCAGCAGCCTTGGTGGAGGTTACTCCTACGAGCAGTACTTC.

This sequence joins TRBV4-3 and TRBJ2-5; 11 bases agree with TRBD2. CDR3 length: 15 residues. Per germline, CDR1 LGHNA and CDR2 YSLEER. V trimming: 0 bases; J trimming: 7 bases; junction bases outside the gene matches: 4. In nucleotides, the CDR3 is TGCGCCAGCAGCCAAGAACTAGCGGGAGAGGGGACCCAGTACTTC. This sequence encodes CASSQELAGEGTQYF.

This sequence joins TRBV3-1 and TRBJ1-1, with TRBD1 matching over 12 bases. The V gene's germline CDR1 is LGHDT and CDR2 YNNKEL (reference sequence). V lost 0 bases to trimming and J lost 12 bases; unmatched junction nucleotides: 8. The CDR3 extends over 15 amino acids. CDR3 sequence reads: CASSQDLGTGGETFF. For the CDR3, the DNA is TGTGCCAGCAGCCAAGATCTAGGGACAGGGGGCGAAACTTTCTTT.

At least ten counts were recorded for this clonotype. The chain uses TRBV5-5 and TRBJ2-1; tentative D call: TRBD2 (6 bases). The CDR3 length is 13 residues. With 0 bases removed from V and 9 bases from J, the gap between germline ends came to 10 bases. Germline CDR1 and CDR2: SGHKS and YYEKEE (reference sequence). The CDR3 loop reads CASSLVMGGEQFF. The CDR3 nucleotides read TGTGCCAGCAGCTTGGTAATGGGAGGTGAGCAGTTCTTC.

This clonotype was picked up a small number of times. The chain recombines TRBV12-3 or TRBV12-4 with TRBJ1-5; no clear D. The V gene lost 3 bases and the J gene lost 0 bases, with 9 bases spanning the gap. The CDR3 sequence is 15 residues long. CDR3 nucleotides: TGTGCCAGCAGTTTGAGGGAGTTTAGCAATCAGCCCCAGCATTTT. As protein: CASSLREFSNQPQHF.